This passage covers 21 T cell receptor beta chains from one sample sequenced in a study of blood T cell repertoires in COVID-19. Profiled with immunoSEQ multiplex PCR; TCRdb holds only in-frame clones, not every one. Of roughly 290,000 clones in the sample, about 87% are singletons; the top ten hold 7.8%. The sequenced sample was peripheral blood. These receptors originate from a woman in her fifties or sixties who had recovered from COVID-19.

The chain recombines TRBV28 with TRBJ1-1; unclear D gene. The CDR3 has 12 residues. Between the trimmed V and J ends, which lost 5 bases and 3 bases, there was a span of 7 bases. Germline V gene lookup returns CDR1 MDHEN and CDR2 SYDVKM. The CDR3 DNA reads as TGTGCCAGCAGTGAAACGGACACTGAAGCTTTCTTT. As protein: CASSETDTEAFF.

This chain uses TRBV7-9 with TRBJ1-2; no definite D call. Deletions cut 3 bases from V and 4 bases from J, with 9 bases between. The CDR3 runs to 13 residues. The germline gives CDR1 SEHNR, CDR2 FQNEAQ (reference sequence). In DNA form, the CDR3 reads TGTGCCAGCAGCTTGAGGGTTGGCTATGGCTACACCTTC. It codes for CASSLRVGYGYTF.

The chain couples TRBV15 to TRBJ2-7, with 7 nucleotides matching TRBD1. Germline values: CDR1 LNHNV, CDR2 YYDKDF (reference sequence). The CDR3 contains 15 residues. Losses at the gene ends were 0 bases for V and 3 bases for J; bases not matched to a gene: 5. CDR3 DNA: TGTGCCACCAGCAGAGACATTGGGACAGACTACGAGCAGTACTTC. Protein sequence: CATSRDIGTDYEQYF.

CDR3 coding DNA: TGTGCCAGCAGCAGGGACAGGAATAATTCACCCCTCCACTTT. The encoded protein is CASSRDRNNSPLHF. The chain couples TRBV6-5 to TRBJ1-6; 8 bases fit TRBD1. This CDR3 contains 14 residues. Trimming at V came to 6 bases and at J to 5 bases, leaving 3 bases not matched to a gene. CDR1 MNHEY and CDR2 SVGAGI come from the germline V gene.

The count of this clone is one. The chain is built from TRBV5-1 and TRBJ1-2, with 9 bases matching TRBD1. J gave up 1 base and V 5 bases, and 6 bases lay outside the gene matches. Per germline, CDR1 SGHRS and CDR2 YFSETQ. The CDR3 spans 15 residues. In nucleotides, the CDR3 is TGCGCCAGCAGATCGCGGGACAGGGATAACTATGGCTACACCTTC. This codes for CASRSRDRDNYGYTF.

The chain uses TRBV7-2 and TRBJ1-1, with a possible D match to TRBD1 (6 bases). This CDR3 has 14 amino acids. Trimming removed 5 bases from V and 1 base from J, with 11 bases in between. Germline CDR1 is SGHTA and CDR2 is FQGNSA. CDR3 coding DNA: TGTGCCAGCAGCCTAACAGGGTGGAACACTGAAGCTTTCTTT. Encoded protein: CASSLTGWNTEAFF.

The V gene is TRBV9, the J gene TRBJ2-2, with 9 bases matching TRBD2. The CDR3 runs 17 residues. V dropped 0 bases and J dropped 1; count of bases not matched to a gene: 4. CDR1 is SGDLS and CDR2 is YYNGEE in the germline V gene. The DNA for the CDR3 is TGTGCCAGCAGCGTAGTAGCGGGGGCTCTGAACACCGGGGAGCTGTTTTTT. As protein: CASSVVAGALNTGELFF.

This chain uses TRBV27 with TRBJ2-1, with 11 nucleotides matching TRBD1. Per germline, CDR1 MNHEY and CDR2 SMNVEV (reference sequence). The CDR3 extends over 18 amino acids. The V gene end was trimmed by 7 bases and the J gene end by 9 bases; junction bases not matched to a gene: 20. The CDR3 protein is CASTGSRRGQGVLGEQFF. CDR3 nucleotide sequence: TGTGCCAGCACAGGGTCGAGGCGGGGACAGGGGGTATTGGGTGAGCAGTTCTTC.

The V call is TRBV6-1, the J call TRBJ1-2, with 10 bases lining up with TRBD1. The CDR3 has 15 residues. The trim removed 3 bases at V and 8 bases at J, leaving 9 bases unmatched. Germline-derived CDR1 and CDR2 are MNHNS and SASEGT. CDR3 in amino acids: CASSETGGAIWGYTF. CDR3 nucleotide sequence: TGTGCCAGCAGTGAGACAGGGGGCGCGATCTGGGGCTACACCTTC.

This chain joins TRBV30 and TRBJ1-2; D not certain. Germline assignment: CDR1 GTSNPN and CDR2 SVGIG (reference sequence). Deletions cut 4 bases from V and 4 bases from J, with 13 bases between. The CDR3 length is 13 residues. CDR3 in DNA: TGTGCCTGGAATGGAGCTGGATTCTATGGCTACACCTTC. Amino acids: CAWNGAGFYGYTF. The complete variable domain, with remaining parts taken from reference TRBV30 and TRBJ1-2, reads SQTIHQWPATLVQPVGSPLSLECTVEGTSNPNLYWYRQAAGRGLQLLFYSVGIGQISSEVPQNLSASRPQDRQFILSSKKLLLSDSGFYLCAWNGAGFYGYTFGSGTRLTVV.

This clone was picked up one time. The chain links TRBV4-1 to TRBJ1-5; no clear D. Deletions cut 1 base from V and 3 bases from J, with 7 bases between. CDR3 size: 14 residues. Germline V gives CDR1 MGHRA, CDR2 YSYEKL. CDR3 sequence reads: CASSQGQVNQPQHF. The CDR3 DNA reads TGCGCCAGCAGCCAAGGACAAGTCAATCAGCCCCAGCATTTT.

The V and J genes are TRBV7-9 and TRBJ1-4; 9 bases match TRBD1. V shed 4 bases and J 8 bases; nucleotides not matched to a gene: 8. The CDR3 runs to 15 residues. Germline loops: CDR1 SEHNR, CDR2 FQNEAQ (reference sequence). The CDR3 sequence: CASSSWDREEEKLFF. In nucleotides, the CDR3 is TGTGCCAGCAGCTCCTGGGACAGGGAAGAAGAAAAACTGTTTTTT. The full variable domain, with the rest looked up from reference TRBV7-9 and TRBJ1-4, is DTGVSQNPRHKITKRGQNVTFRCDPISEHNRLYWYRQTLGQGPEFLTYFQNEAQLEKSRLLSDRFSAERPKGSFSTLEIQRTEQGDSAMYLCASSSWDREEEKLFFGSGTQLSVL.

The chain uses TRBV2 and TRBJ1-1; 7 nucleotides align to TRBD1. The CDR3 is 12 amino acids. The germline V gene encodes CDR1 SNHLY and CDR2 FYNNEI. V dropped 3 bases and J dropped 12; count of bases not matched to a gene: 7. CDR3 in amino acids: CASSETTGRTFF. The CDR3 DNA reads TGTGCCAGCAGTGAGACGACAGGGCGAACTTTCTTT.

The V and J genes are TRBV19 and TRBJ2-2; 10 nucleotides match TRBD2. V was pared by 4 bases and J by 5 bases, with 10 bases of the junction left unmatched. Germline assignment: CDR1 LNHDA and CDR2 SQIVND (reference sequence). This CDR3 is 17 amino acids long. The CDR3 DNA reads as TGTGCCAGTAGTACATCCAGCGGGAGGGCCCGGACCGGGGAGCTGTTTTTT. Amino acids: CASSTSSGRARTGELFF.

The V gene is TRBV6-2 or TRBV6-3, the J gene TRBJ1-1, with a possible D match to TRBD1 (6 bases). Deletions cut 5 bases from V and 9 bases from J, with 10 bases between. Germline V CDR1 and CDR2: MNHEY, SVGEGT. This CDR3 spans 11 amino acids. The chain's CDR3 is CASSPGQKAFF. The CDR3 coding sequence is TGTGCCAGCAGTCCCGGACAGAAAGCTTTCTTT.

The chain couples TRBV4-3 to TRBJ2-2; 13 bases are shared with TRBD2. Germline V CDR1 and CDR2: LGHNA, YSLEER. There are 16 residues in the CDR3. Trimming at V came to 4 bases and at J to 6 bases, leaving 5 bases not matched to a gene. The CDR3 DNA reads TGCGCCAGCAGCCCGGGGACTAGCGGGGTATCCGGGGAGCTGTTTTTT. Its translation: CASSPGTSGVSGELFF.

The rearrangement links TRBV12-3 or TRBV12-4 to TRBJ1-2; 9 nucleotides line up with TRBD1. V gave up 7 bases and J gave up 7 bases; unmatched junction bases: 7. This CDR3 contains 13 residues. CDR3 in amino acids: CASKVQGARGYTF. The DNA of the CDR3 is TGTGCCAGCAAAGTACAGGGGGCGCGTGGCTACACCTTC.

The chain joins TRBV19 to TRBJ2-3; D is possibly TRBD2 (6 bases). Trimming took off 2 bases at V and 6 bases at J, with 12 bases between the two ends. CDR1 and CDR2 from the germline V gene are LNHDA and SQIVND (reference sequence). The CDR3 loop spans 14 amino acids. The CDR3 is CASSIRRDRDTQYF. The DNA for the CDR3 is TGTGCCAGTAGTATAAGGCGGGACCGGGATACGCAGTATTTT.

The rearrangement uses TRBV7-9 and TRBJ1-4; 7 bases match TRBD1. Trimming at V came to 5 bases and at J to 6 bases, leaving 9 bases not matched to a gene. The germline CDR1 and CDR2 sequences are SEHNR and FQNEAQ (reference sequence). The CDR3 is 15 amino acids. This chain's CDR3 is CASSLTGNTDEKLFF. The CDR3, as DNA: TGTGCCAGCAGCCTGACAGGGAATACGGATGAAAAACTGTTTTTT.

V is TRBV5-6 and J is TRBJ1-4; tentatively, D is TRBD1 (5 bases). The CDR3 length is 15 residues. Looked up from germline, CDR1 is SGHDT and CDR2 is YYEEEE. Trimming took off 3 bases at V and 8 bases at J, with 17 bases between the two ends. The CDR3 sequence is CASSSIGASLEKLFF. In DNA form, the CDR3 reads TGTGCCAGCAGCTCAATAGGGGCGAGTTTAGAAAAACTGTTTTTT.

This sequence joins TRBV19 and TRBJ1-3; unclear D gene. The CDR3 consists of 15 residues. Trimming shortened V by 5 bases and J by 0 bases, and 11 bases separated the two germline ends. The germline V gene encodes CDR1 LNHDA and CDR2 SQIVND (reference sequence). CDR3: CASSFRGDSGNTIYF. CDR3 bases: TGTGCCAGTAGTTTTCGGGGAGACTCTGGAAACACCATATATTTT.